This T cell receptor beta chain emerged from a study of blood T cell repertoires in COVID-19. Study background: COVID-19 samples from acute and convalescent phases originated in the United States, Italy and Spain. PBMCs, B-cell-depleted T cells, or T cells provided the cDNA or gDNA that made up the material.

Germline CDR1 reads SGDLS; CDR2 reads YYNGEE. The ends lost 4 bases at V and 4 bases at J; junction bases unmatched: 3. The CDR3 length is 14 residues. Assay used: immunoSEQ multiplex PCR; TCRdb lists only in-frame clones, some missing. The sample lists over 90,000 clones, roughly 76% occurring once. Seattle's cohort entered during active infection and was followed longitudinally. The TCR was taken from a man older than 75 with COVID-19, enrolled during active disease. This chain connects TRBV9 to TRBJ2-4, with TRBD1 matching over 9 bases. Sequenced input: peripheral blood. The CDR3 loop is CASSPGTGKNIQYF. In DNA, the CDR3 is TGTGCCAGCAGCCCTGGGACAGGGAAAAACATTCAGTACTTC. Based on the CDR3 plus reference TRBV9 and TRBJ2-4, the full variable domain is DSGVTQTPKHLITATGQRVTLRCSPRSGDLSVYWYQQSLDQGLQFLIQYYNGEERAKGNILERFSAQQFPDLHSELNLSSLELGDSALYFCASSPGTGKNIQYFGAGTRLSVL.